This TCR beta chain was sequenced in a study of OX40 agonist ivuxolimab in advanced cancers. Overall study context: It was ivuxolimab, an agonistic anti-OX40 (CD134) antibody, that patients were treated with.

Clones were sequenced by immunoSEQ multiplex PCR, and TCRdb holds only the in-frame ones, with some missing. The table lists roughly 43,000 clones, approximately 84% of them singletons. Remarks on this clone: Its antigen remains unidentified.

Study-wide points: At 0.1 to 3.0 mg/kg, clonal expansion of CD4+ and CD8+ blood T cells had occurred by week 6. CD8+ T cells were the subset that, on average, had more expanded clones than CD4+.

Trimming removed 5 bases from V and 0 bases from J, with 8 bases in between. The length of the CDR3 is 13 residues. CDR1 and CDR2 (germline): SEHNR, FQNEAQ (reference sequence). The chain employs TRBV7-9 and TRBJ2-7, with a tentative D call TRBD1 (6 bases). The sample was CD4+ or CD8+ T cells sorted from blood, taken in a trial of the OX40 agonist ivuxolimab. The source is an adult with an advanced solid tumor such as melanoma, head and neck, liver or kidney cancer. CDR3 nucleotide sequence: TGTGCCAGCAGCGGACAGATCTCCTACGAGCAGTACTTC. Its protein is CASSGQISYEQYF.